Listed below are T cell receptor beta chains from one sample, sequenced in a study of cytomegalovirus exposure and HLA in healthy donors. Repertoires were generated with immunoSEQ multiplex PCR, while TCRdb's copy carries only in-frame clones and drops some. The table shows some 110,000 clones, with more than 70% occurring only once. The material sequenced was PBMCs. All receptors derive from a man aged 45 to 65 in good health and CMV-seropositive. The CDR3 runs from the conserved cysteine through the conserved F or W. A D gene is named only where the DNA matches it firmly. Expanded clones get a size class; other rows say once, few or many, or leave the size out.

J	V	size	D	DNA	CDR3
TRBJ1-4	TRBV5-6	-	-	TGTGCCAGCAGCCCTCAGGGGCCCCATGAAAAACTGTTTTTT	CASSPQGPHEKLFF
TRBJ2-2	TRBV5-4	-	TRBD1	TGTGCCAGCAGCTTGGCGACAGGGAAGGCCGGGGAGCTGTTTTTT	CASSLATGKAGELFF
TRBJ1-4	TRBV10-2	-	-	TGCGCCAGCAGTGGACAAACAGGCGGCGAAAAACTGTTTTTT	CASSGQTGGEKLFF
TRBJ2-5	TRBV19	-	TRBD2	TGTGCCAGTAGTTCTAGCGGGAGCGGGGGAGGAGAGACCCAGTACTTC	CASSSSGSGGGETQYF
TRBJ2-1	TRBV11-2	-	-	TGTGCCAGCAGCTTAGGCTCTAGCGATGAGCAGTTCTTC	CASSLGSSDEQFF
TRBJ2-6	TRBV5-5	-	TRBD1	TGTGCCAGCAGCCCCGGGACAGCCTTAGGGGGATACGTCCTGACTTTC	CASSPGTALGGYVLTF
TRBJ2-3	TRBV11-2	-	TRBD1	TGTGCCAGCAGCTGGAGCGGGACAGGGGATACGCAGTATTTT	CASSWSGTGDTQYF
TRBJ2-5	TRBV10-3	-	-	TGTGCCATCAGTGAGTCAGTACAGGGCAAAGAGACCCAGTACTTC	CAISESVQGKETQYF
TRBJ2-1	TRBV29-1	-	TRBD1	TGCAGCGCTGAGGACAGGGGTCTAGGCAATGAGCAGTTCTTC	CSAEDRGLGNEQFF
TRBJ1-2	TRBV9	-	-	TGTGCCAGCAGCATCACGGGGGGCGCTTGGGGCTACACCTTC	CASSITGGAWGYTF
TRBJ2-1	TRBV11-3	once	-	TGTGCCAGCAGCCTCACTCGCAATGAGCAGTTCTTC	CASSLTRNEQFF
TRBJ2-5	TRBV5-1	-	TRBD2	TGCGCCAGCAGCTTGGGCCTAGCGGGGGGGCGAGGCCAGTACTTC	CASSLGLAGGRGQYF
TRBJ2-7	TRBV5-1	-	-	TGCGCCAGCAGGGACGGGAGCTCCTACGAGCAGTACTTC	CASRDGSSYEQYF
TRBJ2-7	TRBV7-2	-	-	TGTGCCAGCAGCCCGTACAGAAGCTCCTACGAGCAGTACTTC	CASSPYRSSYEQYF
TRBJ2-4	TRBV19	-	TRBD2	TGTGCCAGTAGTGCTCTAGCGGGGAGAGGGGGCATTCAGTACTTC	CASSALAGRGGIQYF
TRBJ2-7	TRBV5-4	-	TRBD1	TGTGCCAGCGCGGGACAGGGAGACTACGAGCAGTACTTC	CASAGQGDYEQYF
TRBJ1-1	TRBV5-6	-	-	TGTGCCAGCAGCTTGGTCAGGGGTACCTGGGAAGCTTTCTTT	CASSLVRGTWEAFF
TRBJ2-2	TRBV5-1	-	-	TGCGCCAGCAGCTTTGGGGGGGCGGAGAACACCGGGGAGCTGTTTTTT	CASSFGGAENTGELFF
TRBJ2-3	TRBV6-1	-	-	TGTGCCAGCAGCGACTCGTGGACGCAGTATTTT	CASSDSWTQYF
TRBJ1-1	TRBV4-1	-	-	TGCGCCAGCAGCCAAGCCTGGACAGAGTTCGAAGCTTTCTTT	CASSQAWTEFEAFF
TRBJ2-3	TRBV5-1	-	-	TGCGCCAGCAGCTTGAATCCTAGCGGCACAGATACGCAGTATTTT	CASSLNPSGTDTQYF
TRBJ1-2	TRBV5-1	-	TRBD1	TGCGCCAGCAGCTTCGGACAGGAGCGGTATGTCTACACCTTC	CASSFGQERYVYTF
TRBJ1-5	TRBV2	-	-	TGTGCCAGCAGTTTCGACATTCAGCCCCAGCATTTT	CASSFDIQPQHF
TRBJ1-6	TRBV10-1	once	-	TGCGCCAGCAGTGAATTGAGGCGGGGGAGCTCCTATAATTCACCCCTCCACTTT	CASSELRRGSSYNSPLHF
TRBJ1-5	TRBV7-8	-	-	TGTGCCAGCAGCCCCCCCTCGAGGGCCCGGGATCAGCCCCAGCATTTT	CASSPPSRARDQPQHF
TRBJ2-3	TRBV7-2	-	-	TGTGCCAGCAGCTTAAGCGGACCTATCACAGATACGCAGTATTTT	CASSLSGPITDTQYF
TRBJ1-1	TRBV27	-	-	TGTGCCAGCTGCATCAGGGCTCCTTGGGGGGGGAACACTGAAGCTTTCTTT	CASCIRAPWGGNTEAFF
TRBJ2-1	TRBV27	once	TRBD2	TGTGCCAGCAGTTTCGAGGGCCGGACTAGCGGGAGGGTTAATGAGCAGTTCTTC	CASSFEGRTSGRVNEQFF
TRBJ2-1	TRBV19	-	TRBD1	TGTGCCAGTAGTATAGAGGGGGACAGGTCAAGGGTGGATGAGCAGTTCTTC	CASSIEGDRSRVDEQFF
TRBJ2-7	TRBV27	-	-	TGTGCCAGCAGCAAGAGGGACTCCTACGAGCAGTACTTC	CASSKRDSYEQYF
TRBJ1-5	TRBV5-6	-	TRBD1	TGTGCCAGCAGTTTGACAGGGGGTGCCCAGCATTTT	CASSLTGGAQHF
TRBJ2-3	TRBV7-2	-	TRBD2	TGTGCCAGCAGCCTGTCGGGAGGTTTTGGCGGGGGGGACACAGATACGCAGTATTTT	CASSLSGGFGGGDTDTQYF
TRBJ2-1	TRBV6-6	few	-	TGTGCCAGCAGTTACAAAGGGGCGGGAAATGAGCAGTTCTTC	CASSYKGAGNEQFF
TRBJ2-2	TRBV15	-	-	TGTGCCACCAGCCCCCGGGTCTTCGCGAACACCGAGGAGCTGTTTTTT	CATSPRVFANTEELFF
TRBJ1-4	TRBV6-1	-	-	TGTACCAGCAGTGAAGAAGCAGGGCAAAAACTGTTTTTT	CTSSEEAGQKLFF
TRBJ2-4	TRBV7-2	-	TRBD2	TGTGCCAGCAGCTTAGAAACAGCGGGGGCCACAGCCAAAAACATTCAGTACTTC	CASSLETAGATAKNIQYF
TRBJ1-4	TRBV6-6	-	TRBD1	TGTGCCAGCAGACTACAGGGGGCGAATGAAAAACTGTTTTTT	CASRLQGANEKLFF
TRBJ2-7	TRBV14	-	-	TGTGCCAGGGGTGAGGCCACCCCAAGCTCCTACGAGCAGTACTTC	CARGEATPSSYEQYF
TRBJ2-7	TRBV10-3	-	TRBD2	TGTGCCATCAGTGATCCGTTCGGACTAGCACGCCACGAGCAGTACTTC	CAISDPFGLARHEQYF
TRBJ2-7	TRBV11-2	-	TRBD2	TGTGCCAGCAGCCCTTACTTTCGAACGAGCGGGAGTAACTACGAGCAGTACTTC	CASSPYFRTSGSNYEQYF
TRBJ1-2	TRBV10-3	-	TRBD1	TGTGCCATCAATGCCGGGACAGGGGGCTTCTATGGCTACACCTTC	CAINAGTGGFYGYTF